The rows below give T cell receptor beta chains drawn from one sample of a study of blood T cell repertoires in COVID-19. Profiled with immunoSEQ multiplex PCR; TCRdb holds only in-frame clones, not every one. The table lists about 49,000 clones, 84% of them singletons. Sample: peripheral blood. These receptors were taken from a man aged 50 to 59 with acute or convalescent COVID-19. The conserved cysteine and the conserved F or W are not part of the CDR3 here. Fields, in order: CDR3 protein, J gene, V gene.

CDR3: ASSPSGSALEQY
J: TRBJ2-7
V: TRBV10-1

CDR3: ASSYSRMHEQY
J: TRBJ2-7
V: TRBV6-2/TRBV6-3

CDR3: ASSEGVGRGQF
J: TRBJ2-1
V: TRBV25-1

CDR3: ASSLGRVAGGADTQY
J: TRBJ2-3
V: TRBV5-6

CDR3: ACKSGSTSYNEQF
J: TRBJ2-1
V: TRBV30

CDR3: ASSHRTGMYIQY
J: TRBJ2-4
V: TRBV5-1

CDR3: SVVDRGAPGYGYT
J: TRBJ1-2
V: TRBV29-1

CDR3: ATSPGGSGANVLT
J: TRBJ2-6
V: TRBV15

CDR3: ATSRGFRGGVWDQPQH
J: TRBJ1-5
V: TRBV15

CDR3: ATSDSRDPNYGYT
J: TRBJ1-2
V: TRBV24-1

CDR3: ASSKSSGEQF
J: TRBJ2-1
V: TRBV28

CDR3: AWSVRVTSQF
J: TRBJ2-1
V: TRBV30

CDR3: ASSQTLRQGGNEKLF
J: TRBJ1-4
V: TRBV4-1

CDR3: AWSAVNTEAF
J: TRBJ1-1
V: TRBV30

CDR3: ASSFRTSGSYEQY
J: TRBJ2-7
V: TRBV27

CDR3: ASSDRLAGSETQY
J: TRBJ2-5
V: TRBV10-1

CDR3: ASSQEFRDRLLAF
J: TRBJ1-1
V: TRBV3-1/TRBV3-2